This T cell receptor beta chain was obtained from a study of lymphopenia after photon versus proton radiotherapy. Whole-study results and caveats: Photon-treated patients lost naive T cells and TCR diversity; proton-treated stayed stable. Oligoclonal CD8+ Temra expansion after nadir drove photon patients' diversity drop.

The CDR3 sequence is 15 residues long. Germline CDR1 and CDR2: SGHTA and FQGTGA. V gave up 5 bases and J gave up 2 bases; unmatched junction bases: 7. This clone was picked up one time. The antigen remains undetermined. The repertoire was sequenced with immunoSEQ multiplex PCR; TCRdb's copy has only in-frame clones and lacks some. The top ten clones hold approximately 50% of a sample with 15,000 to 20,000 clones, more than 85% of them seen once. The J gene is TRBJ2-3, the V gene TRBV7-3; 7 positions agree with TRBD1. This receptor was identified in a woman aged 60-70 years with cholangiocarcinoma. Some clones in this sample may be carry-over from other donors' samples. The sample in question was peripheral blood, obtained from a patient treated with proton-based radiotherapy. This chain's CDR3 is CASSIQTGITDTQYF. The CDR3 DNA follows: TGTGCCAGCAGCATACAGACAGGGATCACAGATACGCAGTATTTT. The full variable domain, its missing parts supplied by reference TRBV7-3 and TRBJ2-3, is GAGVSQTPSNKVTEKGKYVELRCDPISGHTALYWYRQSLGQGPEFLIYFQGTGAADDSGLPNDRFFAVRPEGSVSTLKIQRTERGDSAVYLCASSIQTGITDTQYFGPGTRLTVL.